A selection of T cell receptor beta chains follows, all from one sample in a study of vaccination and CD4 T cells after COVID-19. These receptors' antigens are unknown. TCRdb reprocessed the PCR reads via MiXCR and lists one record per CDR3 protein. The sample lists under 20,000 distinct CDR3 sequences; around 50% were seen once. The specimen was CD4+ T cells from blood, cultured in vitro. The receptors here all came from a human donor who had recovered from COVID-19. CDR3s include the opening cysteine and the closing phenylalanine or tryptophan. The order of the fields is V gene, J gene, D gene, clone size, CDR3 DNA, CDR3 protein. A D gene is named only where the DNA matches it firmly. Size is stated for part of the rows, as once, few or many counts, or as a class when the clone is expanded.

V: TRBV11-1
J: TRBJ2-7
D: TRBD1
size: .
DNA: TGTGCCAGCAGGAGGACAGGGGCGATCTACGAGCAGTACTTC
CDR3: CASRRTGAIYEQYF

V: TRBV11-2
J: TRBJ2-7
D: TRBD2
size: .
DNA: TGTGCCAGCAGACTAGCGGGGCTGGCCACCTACGAGCAGTACTTC
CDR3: CASRLAGLATYEQYF

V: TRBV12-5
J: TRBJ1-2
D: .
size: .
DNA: TGTGCTAGTGGTTTCGACCTGGGGGAAGGCTACACCTTC
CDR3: CASGFDLGEGYTF

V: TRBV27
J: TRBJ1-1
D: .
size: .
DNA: TGTGCCAGCAGTTTATATCTGGGGGTGAACACTGAAGCTTTCTTT
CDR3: CASSLYLGVNTEAFF

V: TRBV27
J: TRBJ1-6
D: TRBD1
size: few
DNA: TGTGCCAGCAGGACGACAGGGGGATATGCACCCCTCCACTTT
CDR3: CASRTTGGYAPLHF

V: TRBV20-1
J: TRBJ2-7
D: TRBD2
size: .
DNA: TGCAGTGCCTCTCGACTAGCGGGTGGCTACGAGCAGTACTTC
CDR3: CSASRLAGGYEQYF

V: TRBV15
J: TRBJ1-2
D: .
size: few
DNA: TGTGCCACCAGCAGAGATTTAGACCGGTGGGATGGCTACACCTTC
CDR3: CATSRDLDRWDGYTF

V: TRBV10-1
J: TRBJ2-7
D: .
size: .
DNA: TGCGCCAGTCCTTATTTGGTAGCCTACGAGCAGTACTTC
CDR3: CASPYLVAYEQYF

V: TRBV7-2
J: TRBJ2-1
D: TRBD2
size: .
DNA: TGTGCCAGCAGCTGGCTGGGAGCGGGAGACGTCAATGAGCAGTTCTTC
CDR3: CASSWLGAGDVNEQFF

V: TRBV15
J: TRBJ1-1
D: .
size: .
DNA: TGTGCCACCAGCAGAGGGGGGGAGGCTGAAGCTTTCTTT
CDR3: CATSRGGEAEAFF

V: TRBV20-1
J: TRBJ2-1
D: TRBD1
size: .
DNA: TGCAGTGCTAGACTTTGGGACAGGGGGCGCAATGAGCAGTTCTTC
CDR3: CSARLWDRGRNEQFF

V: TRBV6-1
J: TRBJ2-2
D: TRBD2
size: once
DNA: TGTGCCAGCAGCTCATTAGCGGGAGCCACCGGGGAGCTGTTTTTT
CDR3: CASSSLAGATGELFF

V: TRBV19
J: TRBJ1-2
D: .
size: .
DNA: TGTGCCAGTAGATCAGGGTATGACTATGGCTACACCTTC
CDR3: CASRSGYDYGYTF

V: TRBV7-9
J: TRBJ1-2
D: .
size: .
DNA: TGTGCCAGCAGCTTAGCGCTTTCAGGGGCCTATGGCTACACCTTC
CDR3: CASSLALSGAYGYTF

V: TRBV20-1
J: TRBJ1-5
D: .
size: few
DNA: TGCAGTGCCCACCCAACAGCTGCGGATCAGCCCCAGCATTTT
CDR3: CSAHPTAADQPQHF

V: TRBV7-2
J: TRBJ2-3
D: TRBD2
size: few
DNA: TGTGCCAGCAGCTTTGGCGGGAGGGGAGATACGCAGTATTTT
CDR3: CASSFGGRGDTQYF

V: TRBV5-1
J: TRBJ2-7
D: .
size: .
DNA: TGCGCCAGCAGCGCGACCGAGTACGAGCAGTACTTC
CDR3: CASSATEYEQYF

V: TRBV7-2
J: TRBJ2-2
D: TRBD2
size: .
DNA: TGTGCCAGCAGCTTAGCTTCGGGAGGCACCGGGGAGCTGTTTTTT
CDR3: CASSLASGGTGELFF

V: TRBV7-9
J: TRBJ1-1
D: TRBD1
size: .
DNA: TGTGCCAGCAGCTTAGAGGGACAGGCAGCCGAAGCTTTCTTT
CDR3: CASSLEGQAAEAFF

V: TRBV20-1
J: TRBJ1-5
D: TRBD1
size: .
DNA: TGCAGTGCTAGCCTGCAGGGGGCCGGGCAGCCCCAGCATTTT
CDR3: CSASLQGAGQPQHF

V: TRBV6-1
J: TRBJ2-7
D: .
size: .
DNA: TGTGCCAGCAGTGAACCGGGCCATCCGCCCTACGAGCAGTACTTC
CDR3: CASSEPGHPPYEQYF

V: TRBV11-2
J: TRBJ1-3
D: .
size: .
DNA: TGTGCCAGCAGCGCCGGATTGAGAAACACCATATATTTT
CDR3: CASSAGLRNTIYF

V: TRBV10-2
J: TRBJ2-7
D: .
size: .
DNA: TGCGCCAGCAGTAGGGACAACTCCTACGAGCAGTACTTC
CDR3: CASSRDNSYEQYF

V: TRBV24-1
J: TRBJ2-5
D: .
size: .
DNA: TGTGCCACCAGTGATGATAGAGCGGATCAAGAGACCCAGTACTTC
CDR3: CATSDDRADQETQYF

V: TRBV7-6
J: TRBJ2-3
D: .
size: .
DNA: TGTGCCAGCAGCTTAGGGCCACGAGATACGCAGTATTTT
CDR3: CASSLGPRDTQYF

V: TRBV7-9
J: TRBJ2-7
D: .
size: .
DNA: TGTGCCAGCAGCTTTTATGGGGTTTCCTACGAGCAGTACTTC
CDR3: CASSFYGVSYEQYF

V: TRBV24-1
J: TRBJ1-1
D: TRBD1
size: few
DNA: TGTGCCACCAGTGATCCCCGGACAGGGCTCACTGAAGCTTTCTTT
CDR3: CATSDPRTGLTEAFF

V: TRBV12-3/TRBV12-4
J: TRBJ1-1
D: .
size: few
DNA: TGTGCCAGCAGCAGGGAGGTGAACACTGAAGCTTTCTTT
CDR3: CASSREVNTEAFF

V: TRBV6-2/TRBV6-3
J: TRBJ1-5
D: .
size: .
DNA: TGTGCCAGCAGTCTGCAAACCGGGCGTGCCACCATCTCTCAGCCCCAGCATTTT
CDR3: CASSLQTGRATISQPQHF

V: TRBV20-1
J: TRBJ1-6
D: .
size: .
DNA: TGCAGTGCTAGAGACCCCACCCAGACAGGCCGGAATTCACCCCTCCACTTT
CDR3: CSARDPTQTGRNSPLHF

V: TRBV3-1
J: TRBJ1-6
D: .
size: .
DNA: TGTGCCAGCAGCCAATCGGAGGCAGGTGGAGGGGCCCTCCACTTT
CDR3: CASSQSEAGGGALHF

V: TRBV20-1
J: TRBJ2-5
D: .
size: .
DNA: TGCAGTGCTATAAGGTCGGACGGTAAAGAGACCCAGTACTTC
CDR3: CSAIRSDGKETQYF

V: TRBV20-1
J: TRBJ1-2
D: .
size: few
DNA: TGCAGTGCTAACAGGGAATATGGCTACACCTTC
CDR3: CSANREYGYTF

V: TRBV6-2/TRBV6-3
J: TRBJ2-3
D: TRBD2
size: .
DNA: TGTGCCAGCAGTTGGGAGGGGACGCAGTATTTT
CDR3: CASSWEGTQYF

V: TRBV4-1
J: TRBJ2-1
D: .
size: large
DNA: TGCGCCAGCAGCCAAGAACAGGAAAACTACAATGAGCAGTTCTTC
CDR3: CASSQEQENYNEQFF

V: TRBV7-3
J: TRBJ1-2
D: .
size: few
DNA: TGTGCCAGCAGACGGGACCGGAGGGTATATGGCTACACCTTC
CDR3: CASRRDRRVYGYTF

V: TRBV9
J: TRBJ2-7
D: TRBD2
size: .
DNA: TGTGCCAGCAGCCCTCAGCGGGAAGTCCTGGACGAGCAGTACTTC
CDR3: CASSPQREVLDEQYF